These 2 T cell receptor beta chains share one sample of origin, sequenced in a study of cytotoxic CD8 clonotypes in ibrutinib-treated CLL. Sequencing used immunoSEQ multiplex PCR; TCRdb keeps in-frame clones, though not all of them. The table has over 75,000 clones, around 73% seen once; the top ten hold around 32%. The sequences come from PBMCs, collected after 12 months of ibrutinib treatment. The receptors shown here come from a human donor with chronic lymphocytic leukemia.

Written as DNA, the CDR3 is TGTGCCTGCAGTACGACCGGGACTAGCTCCCAGACCCAGTACTTC. Translated: CACSTTGTSSQTQYF. The chain recombines TRBV30 with TRBJ2-5; 9 bases map to TRBD2. V trimming: 6 bases; J trimming: 6 bases; junction bases outside the gene matches: 14. CDR3 length equals 15 residues. From germline, CDR1 is GTSNPN and CDR2 SVGIG (reference sequence).

This chain joins TRBV5-1 and TRBJ2-1; D uncertain. Germline loops: CDR1 SGHRS, CDR2 YFSETQ. This CDR3 comprises 12 residues. V shed 3 bases and J shed 5 bases, with 6 bases lying between them. CDR3 in amino acids: CASSSWDNEQFF. For the CDR3, the DNA is TGCGCCAGCAGCTCCTGGGACAATGAGCAGTTCTTC.